The next 22 T cell receptor beta chains were all read from a single sample in a study of cytomegalovirus exposure and HLA in healthy donors (dated 2017 in TCRdb). The library was produced with the immunoSEQ multiplex PCR assay. The multiplex PCR relied on a mix of 60 forward primers for TCR Vbeta segments and 13 reverse primers for TCR Jbeta segments. TCRdb took over this immuneACCESS table, retaining in-frame rearrangements with V and J assigned. Such tables are incomplete; in checked studies, under half of the missing clones stem from an unresolved V gene, and the remainder is unexplained. This sample has some 150,000 clones in its table, and roughly 81% of those were observed once. The leading ten clones occupy 1.5% to 2% of the sample. The sequenced sample was PBMCs. Source of these receptors: a female donor in good health and CMV-seronegative.

The rearrangement uses TRBV5-1 and TRBJ2-5, with 8 bases lining up with TRBD1. The DNA end is more similar to TRBJ2-7, so the J call may be wrong. This CDR3 has 15 residues. The germline V gene has CDR1 SGHRS and CDR2 YFSETQ. The CDR3 region has the DNA TGCGCCAGCAGCTTTCCCGGGACAGGAGGGAACGAGCAGTACTTC. Translating gives CASSFPGTGGNEQYF.

The chain carries TRBV5-1 and TRBJ2-7; 7 bases align to TRBD1. Per germline, CDR1 SGHRS and CDR2 YFSETQ. The CDR3 is 15 residues long. V shed 4 bases, J shed 5 bases, and the junction held 12 bases outside the gene matches. CDR3 in amino acids: CASSGNSGTANEQYF. DNA of the CDR3: TGCGCCAGCAGCGGAAACTCGGGGACAGCTAACGAGCAGTACTTC.

The CDR3 spells CASSVQGESYEQYF. The CDR3 nucleotides are TGTGCCAGCAGCGTCCAGGGGGAGTCTTACGAGCAGTACTTC. This chain uses TRBV7-9 with TRBJ2-7; TRBD1 aligns across 7 bases. The ends lost 5 bases at V and 4 bases at J; junction bases unmatched: 8. This CDR3 spans 14 amino acids. Germline values: CDR1 SEHNR, CDR2 FQNEAQ (reference sequence).

The genes are TRBV29-1 and TRBJ1-2, with unresolved D. The length of the CDR3 is 11 residues. The V and J ends lost 6 bases and 2 bases respectively, with 7 bases between them. CDR1 and CDR2 (germline): SQVTM, ANQGSEA. This CDR3 is CSVPGNYGYTF. For the CDR3, the DNA is TGCAGCGTCCCGGGGAACTATGGCTACACCTTC.

This clone appeared a few times. The chain uses TRBV28 and TRBJ1-4; D is possibly TRBD1 (5 bases). The germline V gene has CDR1 MDHEN and CDR2 SYDVKM. V lost 3 bases and J 0 bases, leaving 8 bases between the germline ends. The CDR3 contains 15 residues. In nucleotides, the CDR3 is TGTGCCAGCAGTTTGCAGGGTGCAACTAATGAAAAACTGTTTTTT. Its protein is CASSLQGATNEKLFF.

The chain links TRBV6-5 to TRBJ1-5; D is uncertain. The germline CDR1 and CDR2 sequences are MNHEY and SVGAGI. Deletions cut 4 bases from V and 5 bases from J, with 12 bases between. The CDR3 length is 14 residues. The CDR3 loop reads CASSLQNNHQPQHF. The CDR3 nucleotides are TGTGCCAGCAGTTTACAGAATAACCATCAGCCCCAGCATTTT.

For the CDR3, the DNA is TGTGCCAGCAGTTTAGGTGGACGGGGTGAAGCTTTCTTT. The encoded protein is CASSLGGRGEAFF. The chain has TRBV28 and TRBJ1-1; D remains unclear. Germline V lookup: CDR1 MDHEN, CDR2 SYDVKM. V lost 2 bases and J lost 7, with 11 bases in between. The CDR3 totals 13 residues.

The V and J genes are TRBV28 and TRBJ1-3, with D uncertain. Germline V CDR1 and CDR2: MDHEN, SYDVKM. CDR3 size: 14 residues. V gave up 3 bases and J gave up 0 bases, with 6 bases separating them. CDR3 in amino acids: CASSLPVSGNTIYF. The CDR3, as DNA: TGTGCCAGCAGTTTGCCGGTCTCTGGAAACACCATATATTTT.

This clone was picked up a small number of times. The V call is TRBV6-6, the J call TRBJ2-7, with TRBD2 identical over 11 bases. The CDR3 is 16 amino acids. With V trimmed by 6 bases and J by 2 bases, 9 bases remained unmatched. The V gene's germline CDR1 is MNHNY and CDR2 SVGAGI (reference sequence). This CDR3 is CASSPTSGSTTYEQYF. CDR3 in DNA: TGTGCCAGCAGCCCAACTAGCGGGAGTACTACCTACGAGCAGTACTTC.

V is TRBV6-6 and J is TRBJ2-7; the match to TRBD1 covers 8 bases. Germline V gives CDR1 MNHNY, CDR2 SVGAGI (reference sequence). CDR3 size: 15 residues. The V segment lost 5 bases and the J segment 2 bases; nucleotides outside the gene matches: 8. CDR3 in amino acids: CASSPRTGPPYEQYF. The CDR3 DNA sequence: TGTGCCAGCAGTCCAAGGACAGGGCCCCCCTACGAGCAGTACTTC.

V is TRBV5-1 and J is TRBJ2-3; 9 nucleotides match TRBD2. Germline values: CDR1 SGHRS, CDR2 YFSETQ. The V segment lost 0 bases and the J segment 1 base; nucleotides outside the gene matches: 3. The CDR3 is 16 residues long. CDR3 loop: CASSLGRTSGTDTQYF. The DNA of the CDR3 is TGCGCCAGCAGCTTGGGTCGGACTAGCGGCACAGATACGCAGTATTTT.

Only one count was recorded for this clone. The genes are TRBV18 and TRBJ2-2, with 7 nucleotides matching TRBD1. The CDR3 length is 13 residues. Trimming at V came to 3 bases and at J to 6 bases, leaving 1 base not matched to a gene. Germline CDR1 KGHSH, CDR2 LQKENI. The CDR3 bases are TGTGCCAGCTCACCGGGGACAGCCGGGGAGCTGTTTTTT. It translates to CASSPGTAGELFF.

This chain uses TRBV5-1 with TRBJ1-4, with 8 bases that match TRBD1. The J segment lost 1 base and the V segment lost 7 bases, leaving 9 bases of the junction unmatched. This CDR3 has 16 amino acids. The germline V gene encodes CDR1 SGHRS and CDR2 YFSETQ. This chain's CDR3 is CASSDRDGETNEKLFF. DNA for the CDR3: TGCGCCAGCTCGGACAGGGATGGAGAAACTAATGAAAAACTGTTTTTT.

V and J are TRBV21-1 and TRBJ2-2; the D call TRBD2 from the table was never checked on the DNA. TRBV21-1 is tagged as a pseudogene. The CDR3 is 16 residues long. The CDR3 sequence is CARRNSTGGQDGELFF. The CDR3 region has the DNA TGTGCCAGGCGGAATTCAACGGGGGGGCAGGACGGGGAGCTGTTTTTT.

This clone has just a few counts. The genes are TRBV13 and TRBJ2-5; D is perhaps TRBD2 (5 bases). TRBJ2-7 matches the DNA end more closely, so the J call is doubtful. This CDR3 is 14 amino acids long. Germline CDR1 and CDR2: PRHDT and FYEKMQ (reference sequence). CDR3 amino acids: CASSGGGEPYEQYF. In DNA form, the CDR3 reads TGTGCCAGCAGTGGAGGTGGAGAGCCCTACGAGCAGTACTTC.

Only a few counts were recorded for this clone. This chain joins TRBV13 and TRBJ1-1; the D gene is possibly TRBD1 (5 bases). The V end was cut by 2 bases, the J end by 2 bases, with 9 bases between. Germline lookup yields CDR1 PRHDT and CDR2 FYEKMQ (reference sequence). The CDR3 consists of 14 residues. The CDR3 protein is CASSLRGRNTEAFF. The DNA of the CDR3 is TGTGCCAGCAGCTTAAGGGGCCGCAACACTGAAGCTTTCTTT.

The chain links TRBV5-1 to TRBJ2-6; TRBD1 agrees at 7 bases. V shed 1 base, J shed 0 bases, and the junction held 10 bases outside the gene matches. The CDR3 is made up of 19 amino acids. Germline V gene lookup returns CDR1 SGHRS and CDR2 YFSETQ. The CDR3 nucleotides read TGCGCCAGCAGCTTGCCCGCAGACAGGGCTGACTCTGGGGCCAACGTCCTGACTTTC. Translating it yields CASSLPADRADSGANVLTF.

This clone has just a few counts. This chain uses TRBV5-8 with TRBJ2-7, with D possibly being TRBD1 (6 bases). Germline V gene sequence: CDR1 SGHTS, CDR2 YDEGEE. The CDR3 is 13 residues long. Trimming cost V 0 bases and J 6 bases, with 10 bases left between them. CDR3 in DNA: TGTGCCAGCAGCTTGGGCCAGGGGCGCGAGCAGTACTTC. The encoded protein is CASSLGQGREQYF.

This chain uses TRBV19 with TRBJ1-5, with TRBD1 identical over 8 bases. The CDR3 contains 16 residues. Losses at the gene ends were 3 bases for V and 4 bases for J; bases not matched to a gene: 8. Germline loops: CDR1 LNHDA, CDR2 SQIVND (reference sequence). CDR3 in DNA: TGTGCCAGTAGTATGAGAGGGACAGGCTTTAATCAGCCCCAGCATTTT. Its protein is CASSMRGTGFNQPQHF.

This chain uses TRBV6-5 with TRBJ1-2; D remains ambiguous. With 6 bases removed from V and 1 base from J, the gap between germline ends came to 12 bases. Germline V gene sequence: CDR1 MNHEY, CDR2 SVGAGI. The CDR3 sequence is 14 residues long. CDR3 sequence reads: CASSPLTGNYGYTF. The CDR3 nucleotides read TGTGCCAGCAGCCCCCTGACGGGTAACTATGGCTACACCTTC.

The chain is built from TRBV10-2 and TRBJ1-1, with D maybe TRBD1 (5 bases). Trimming stripped 4 bases from V and 1 base from J, with 7 bases between. Germline V CDR1 and CDR2: WSHSY, SAAADI. This CDR3 comprises 13 residues. In nucleotides, the CDR3 is TGCGCCAGCAGTGGGAGGGGGAACACTGAAGCTTTCTTT. This gives the protein CASSGRGNTEAFF.

In nucleotides, the CDR3 is TGTGCCTGGAGTAACAACGGCGGGAGATCCTACAATGAGCAGTTCTTC. Translated: CAWSNNGGRSYNEQFF. The J gene is TRBJ2-1, the V gene TRBV30, with TRBD2 matching over 7 bases. Germline CDR1 is GTSNPN and CDR2 is SVGIG (reference sequence). This CDR3 contains 16 residues. Trimming removed 2 bases from V and 1 base from J; junction bases left unmatched: 8.